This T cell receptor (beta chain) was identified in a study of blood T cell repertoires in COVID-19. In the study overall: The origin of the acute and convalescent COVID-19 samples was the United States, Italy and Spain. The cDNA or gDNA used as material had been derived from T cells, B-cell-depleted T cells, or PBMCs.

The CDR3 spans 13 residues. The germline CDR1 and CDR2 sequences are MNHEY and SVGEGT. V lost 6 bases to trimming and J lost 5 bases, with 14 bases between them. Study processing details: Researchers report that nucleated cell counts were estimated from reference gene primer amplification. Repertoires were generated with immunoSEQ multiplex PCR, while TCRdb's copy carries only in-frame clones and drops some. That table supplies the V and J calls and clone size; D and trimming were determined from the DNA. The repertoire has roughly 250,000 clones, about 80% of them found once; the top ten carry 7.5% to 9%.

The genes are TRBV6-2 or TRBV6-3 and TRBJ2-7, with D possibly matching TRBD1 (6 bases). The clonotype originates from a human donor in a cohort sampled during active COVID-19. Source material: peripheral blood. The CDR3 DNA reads TGTGCCAGCAGCCCACAGGGCTTTGACGAGCAGTACTTC. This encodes CASSPQGFDEQYF.